This is a list of T cell receptor beta chains from one sample in a study of early T cells in non-severe SARS-CoV-2 infection. A single record per CDR3 protein comes from TCRdb applying MiXCR to the 5' RACE reads. The table includes more than 90,000 distinct CDR3 sequences, around 10% detected once. The sequenced sample consisted of whole blood. The receptors shown here come from an adult who was a healthcare worker with PCR-confirmed SARS-CoV-2 infection or an uninfected control (not recorded which). The CDR3 runs from the conserved cysteine through the conserved F or W. D genes are given only for firm matches. Some rows have no size entry. The others give once, few or many, or a class for an expanded clone.

>-|TRBV20-1|TRBJ2-7|-
CSASSQGRSYEQYF
TGCAGTGCTAGTTCACAGGGTCGATCCTACGAGCAGTACTTC
>few|TRBV12-3/TRBV12-4|TRBJ2-3|-
CASSFFQGGGTDTQYF
TGTGCCAGCAGTTTCTTCCAGGGCGGTGGGACAGATACGCAGTATTTT
>many|TRBV13|TRBJ1-4|-
CASSSPGTLDEKLFF
TGTGCCAGCAGCTCTCCCGGGACATTGGATGAAAAACTGTTTTTT
>many|TRBV27|TRBJ2-2|TRBD1
CASSWGQGNTGELFF
TGTGCCAGCAGTTGGGGACAGGGGAACACCGGGGAGCTGTTTTTT
>-|TRBV3-1|TRBJ2-5|-
CASSRQQETQYF
TGTGCCAGCAGCCGGCAGCAAGAGACCCAGTACTTC
>many|TRBV3-1|TRBJ2-7|TRBD2
CASSQAAGGPYEQYF
TGTGCCAGCAGCCAAGCAGCGGGAGGGCCCTACGAGCAGTACTTC
>few|TRBV9|TRBJ2-1|TRBD2
CASSALGEGSEQFF
TGTGCCAGCAGCGCCCTCGGGGAGGGCAGTGAGCAGTTCTTC
>-|TRBV29-1|TRBJ1-5|-
CSVEDQDGKPQHF
TGCAGCGTTGAAGATCAGGACGGGAAGCCCCAGCATTTT
>many|TRBV18|TRBJ2-3|-
CASSPGPDTQYF
TGTGCCAGCTCACCAGGGCCAGATACGCAGTATTTT
>few|TRBV6-5|TRBJ1-1|-
CASSTAAGLRDTEAFF
TGTGCCAGCAGCACCGCGGCAGGACTCAGGGACACTGAAGCTTTCTTT
>few|TRBV4-1|TRBJ2-2|-
CASSQDRMATGELFF
TGCGCCAGCAGCCAAGACAGGATGGCAACTGGGGAGCTGTTTTTT
>many|TRBV18|TRBJ2-3|-
CASSPRAERRDTQYF
TGTGCCAGCTCACCACGGGCAGAAAGGCGGGATACGCAGTATTTT
>-|TRBV18|TRBJ2-2|-
CASSPRDGNSGELFF
TGTGCCAGCTCACCAAGAGACGGGAACAGCGGGGAGCTGTTTTTT
>-|TRBV5-1|TRBJ1-2|TRBD1
CASSSPDRAHGYTF
TGCGCCAGCAGCTCACCGGACAGGGCCCATGGCTACACCTTC
>-|TRBV20-1|TRBJ1-1|TRBD1
CSASGQGQAFF
TGCAGTGCTTCCGGACAGGGGCAAGCTTTCTTT
>-|TRBV11-2|TRBJ2-3|-
CASSQGRDPTDTQYF
TGTGCCAGCAGCCAGGGGAGGGACCCCACAGATACGCAGTATTTT
>few|TRBV7-8|TRBJ1-1|TRBD1
CASSSWSGQGKTEAFF
TGTGCCAGCAGCTCTTGGAGCGGACAGGGGAAAACTGAAGCTTTCTTT
>few|TRBV12-3/TRBV12-4|TRBJ1-5|-
CASSFKIYQPQHF
TGTGCCAGCAGTTTTAAAATTTATCAGCCCCAGCATTTT
>many|TRBV5-1|TRBJ2-7|-
CASSPMTSFNEQYF
TGCGCCAGCAGCCCTATGACTAGTTTCAACGAGCAGTACTTC
>many|TRBV29-1|TRBJ2-1|-
CSVKIPPSLGVAYNEQFF
TGCAGCGTCAAAATCCCCCCCTCTCTAGGGGTTGCCTACAATGAGCAGTTCTTC
>-|TRBV6-5|TRBJ1-5|TRBD1
CASSGDRSGNQPQHF
TGTGCCAGCAGTGGGGACAGGTCGGGCAATCAGCCCCAGCATTTT
>many|TRBV9|TRBJ1-1|TRBD1
CASSVGQGGGSEAFF
TGTGCCAGCAGCGTCGGACAGGGCGGTGGCTCTGAAGCTTTCTTT